Listed below are T cell receptor beta chains from one sample, sequenced in a study of blood T cell repertoires in COVID-19. Sequencing was performed with immunoSEQ multiplex PCR; in TCRdb, only in-frame clones are kept and a portion is missing. The table has about 120,000 clones, about 88% seen once. The specimen was peripheral blood. The source of these receptors is a woman at least 80 years old with acute or convalescent COVID-19. Each CDR3 is given with its conserved first and last residue.

>TRBV5-6|TRBJ1-2
CASSRGQGASGYTF
>TRBV21-1|TRBJ1-1
CASSKRNLTGGEAFF
>TRBV10-2|TRBJ2-1
CASALSGAYNEQFF
>TRBV7-9|TRBJ2-3
CASSLEGLSTDTQYF
>TRBV27|TRBJ1-2
CASSVTGYRYGYTF
>TRBV5-8|TRBJ1-2
CASSLGGRGNYGYTF
>TRBV15|TRBJ2-7
CATSRGAGPNEQYF
>TRBV9|TRBJ1-4
CASSVGGREGEKLFF
>TRBV7-3|TRBJ1-1
CASSFQGGRTEAFF
>TRBV24-1|TRBJ2-3
CATSDLTSGYPAHTQYF
>TRBV9|TRBJ2-1
CASSPLASGSFDEQFF
>TRBV7-9|TRBJ1-5
CASSSAQSPTEPQHF
>TRBV28|TRBJ2-2
CASSYLTGELFF
>TRBV27|TRBJ1-1
CASSFEGVGYTEAFF
>TRBV11-2|TRBJ2-1
CASSLVGGYEQFF
>TRBV7-8|TRBJ1-1
CASSFSGGRRNTEAFF
>TRBV18|TRBJ1-1
CASSQQLNTEAFF
>TRBV12-3/TRBV12-4|TRBJ2-4
CASRSEAKNIQYF
>TRBV9|TRBJ2-2
CASSVVRDRVTGELFF
>TRBV4-1|TRBJ1-5
CASSQVTVSNQPQHF
>TRBV3-1/TRBV3-2|TRBJ2-1
CASSQGQGPYNEQFF
>TRBV2|TRBJ1-1
CASSAGGASSLRAFF
>TRBV27|TRBJ2-1
CASSYTSFGNEQFF
>TRBV5-1|TRBJ2-5
CASSLGLAGGRETQYF
>TRBV4-1|TRBJ1-5
CASSQGPSTGGRQPQHF
>TRBV7-9|TRBJ1-3
CASSPPGGGRGNTIYF
>TRBV7-2|TRBJ2-2
CASSGQGLNTGELFF
>TRBV15|TRBJ1-2
CATRPSTGEALYGYTF
>TRBV28|TRBJ2-5
CASNPGQQETQYF
>TRBV19|TRBJ1-2
CASSIPTGGLYGYTF
>TRBV12-3/TRBV12-4|TRBJ1-4
CASSPLGGEKLFF
>TRBV11-2|TRBJ2-4
CASSLVAGAQNIQYF
>TRBV9|TRBJ1-6
CASSVADDRGSSPLHF
>TRBV20-1|TRBJ2-7
CSASRPGTGIRYEQYF
>TRBV28|TRBJ2-7
CASSLGLAGGLEQYF
>TRBV6-6|TRBJ1-1
CASSYSQGGYTEAFF
>TRBV15|TRBJ2-3
CATSRGGREVTDTQYF
>TRBV24-1|TRBJ1-2
CATSEPTAPYGYTF
>TRBV5-4|TRBJ1-1
CASSLVGGEAFF
>TRBV11-3|TRBJ2-1
CASSLGGLAGGLHNEQFF
>TRBV5-1|TRBJ2-7
CASFRTAGVYADEQYF
>TRBV27|TRBJ2-7
CASRFKVGGYEQYF
>TRBV4-1|TRBJ2-3
CASSQDPPVAGAPTRYF
>TRBV5-1|TRBJ2-3
CASSTWTDTDTQYF
>TRBV6-6|TRBJ1-2
CASSYRSEYGYTF
>TRBV29-1|TRBJ1-1
CSVDRAGNTEAFF
>TRBV25-1|TRBJ1-2
CASKKTGGNYGYTF
>TRBV24-1|TRBJ2-3
CATSDPLASGGTDTQYF
>TRBV2|TRBJ2-2
CASGAGGTGELFF
>TRBV4-2|TRBJ1-6
CASSDEPGLRNSPLHF
>TRBV7-9|TRBJ1-4
CASSLAGQGATEKLFF
>TRBV5-1|TRBJ2-5
CASTRGAGEVRETQYF
>TRBV6-4|TRBJ2-1
CASSDPGLAEYPFSYNEQFF